This is a list of T cell receptor beta chains from one sample in a study of post-analysis software for immune sequencing data. TCRdb re-analysed the PCR reads in MiXCR, keeping a single row per CDR3 protein. The sample holds over 700,000 distinct CDR3 sequences, about 32% seen once. Sequencing was performed on blood. These receptors were collected from a girl aged 10 to 17 with multiple sclerosis. Each CDR3 is given with its conserved first and last residue. D genes are given only for firm matches. Clone size is not always given. Where it is, it says once, few, many or a class for expanded clones.

d_gene	j_gene	abundance	v_gene	CDR3nt	CDR3aa
-	TRBJ2-2	-	TRBV6-5	TGTGCCAGCAGTCCTCGTAGTATACCCGGGGAGCTGTTTTTT	CASSPRSIPGELFF
TRBD2	TRBJ2-5	-	TRBV29-1	TGCAGCGTCTTGCTAGCGGGGGAAGAGACCCAGTACTTC	CSVLLAGEETQYF
-	TRBJ1-1	-	TRBV7-8	TGTGCCAGCAGCAGATCGGACAGTTTGAACACTGAAGCTTTCTTT	CASSRSDSLNTEAFF
-	TRBJ1-4	few	TRBV20-1	TGCAGTGCTATTTGGAGTAGTAATGAAAAACTGTTTTTT	CSAIWSSNEKLFF
TRBD2	TRBJ2-5	-	TRBV7-2	TGTGCCAGCAGCTTCCCTAGCGGCCAAGAGACCCAGTACTTC	CASSFPSGQETQYF
TRBD2	TRBJ2-3	few	TRBV15	TGTGCCACCAGCAGAGATGCGAGCGGGGGCTCAGATACGCAGTATTTT	CATSRDASGGSDTQYF
-	TRBJ2-4	few	TRBV4-3	TGCGCCAGCAGCCAAGATTTAGCCCAGGGCCGGATTCAGTACTTC	CASSQDLAQGRIQYF
-	TRBJ2-3	-	TRBV19	TGTGCCAGTAATAAGCCTGGTTCGGTGGGCACAGATACGCAGTATTTT	CASNKPGSVGTDTQYF
-	TRBJ2-5	once	TRBV12-5	TGTGCTAGTGGTTTGGACAGGGAAGAGACCCAGTACTTC	CASGLDREETQYF
TRBD2	TRBJ2-1	many	TRBV6-2/TRBV6-3	TGTGCCAGCAGTTATAGAACTAGCGGGGGCCACAACCGCTATGAGCAGTTCTTC	CASSYRTSGGHNRYEQFF
TRBD1	TRBJ2-6	-	TRBV29-1	TGCAGCGTCTCGGGGACAGACGGCTCTGGGGCCAACGTCCTGACTTTC	CSVSGTDGSGANVLTF
-	TRBJ2-7	-	TRBV6-2/TRBV6-3	TGTGCCAGCAGTTCGACATTGTACGAGCAGTACTTC	CASSSTLYEQYF
-	TRBJ2-5	-	TRBV20-1	TGCAGTGCTAGAGTCGCAGGGTCAGAGACCCAGTACTTC	CSARVAGSETQYF
-	TRBJ2-1	-	TRBV5-1	TGCGCCAGCAGCTTGGTGCCAGGGCCAGGCAATGAGCAGTTCTTC	CASSLVPGPGNEQFF
TRBD1	TRBJ2-1	-	TRBV20-1	TGCAGTGCTGAGACAGGGGGCTTCTCACATGAGCAGTTCTTC	CSAETGGFSHEQFF
-	TRBJ1-5	few	TRBV20-1	TGCAGTGCTGGAATTGGGCAGGGTGGCAATCAGCCCCAGCATTTT	CSAGIGQGGNQPQHF
TRBD2	TRBJ2-5	-	TRBV5-1	TGCGCCAGCAAAAAATCGACTAGCGGGAGCCAAGAGACCCAGTACTTC	CASKKSTSGSQETQYF